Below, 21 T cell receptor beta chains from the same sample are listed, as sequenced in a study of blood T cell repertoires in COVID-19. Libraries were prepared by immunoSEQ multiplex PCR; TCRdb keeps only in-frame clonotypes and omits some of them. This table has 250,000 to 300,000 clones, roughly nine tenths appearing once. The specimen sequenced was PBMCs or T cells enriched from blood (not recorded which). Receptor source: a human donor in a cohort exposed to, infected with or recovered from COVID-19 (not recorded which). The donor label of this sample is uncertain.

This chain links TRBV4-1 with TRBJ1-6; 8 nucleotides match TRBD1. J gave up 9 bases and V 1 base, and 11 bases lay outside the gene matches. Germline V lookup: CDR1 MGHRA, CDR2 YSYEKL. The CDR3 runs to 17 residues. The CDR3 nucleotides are TGCGCCAGCAGCCAAGGACAGGGGAGGAGACGGTCTTCACCCCTCCACTTT. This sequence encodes CASSQGQGRRRSSPLHF.

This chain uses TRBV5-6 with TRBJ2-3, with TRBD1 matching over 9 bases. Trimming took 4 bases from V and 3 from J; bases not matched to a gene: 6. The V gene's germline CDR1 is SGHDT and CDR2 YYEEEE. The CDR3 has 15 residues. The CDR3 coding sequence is TGTGCCAGCAGCAAAGACAGGGGGGGAACAGATACGCAGTATTTT. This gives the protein CASSKDRGGTDTQYF.

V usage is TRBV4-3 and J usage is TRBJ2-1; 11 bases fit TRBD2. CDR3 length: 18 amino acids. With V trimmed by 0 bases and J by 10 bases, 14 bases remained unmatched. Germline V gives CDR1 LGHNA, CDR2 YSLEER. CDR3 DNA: TGCGCCAGCAGCCAAGAAAGTGGAGAACTAGCGGGGGTCCGGGAGCAGTTCTTC. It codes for CASSQESGELAGVREQFF.

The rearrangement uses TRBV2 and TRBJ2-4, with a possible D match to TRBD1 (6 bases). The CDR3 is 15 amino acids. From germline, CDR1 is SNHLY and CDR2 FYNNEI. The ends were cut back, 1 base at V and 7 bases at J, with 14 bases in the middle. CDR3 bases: TGTGCCAGCAGTGAAGATCAGGGGCTGAGGAACATTCAGTACTTC. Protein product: CASSEDQGLRNIQYF.

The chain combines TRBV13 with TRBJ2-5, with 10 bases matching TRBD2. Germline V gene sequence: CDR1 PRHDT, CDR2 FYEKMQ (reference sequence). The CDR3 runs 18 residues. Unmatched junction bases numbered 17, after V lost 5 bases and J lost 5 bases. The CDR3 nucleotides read TGTGCCAGCAGCCTCGCGGGAGGAGCGGGGGGGCCCTATGAGACCCAGTACTTC. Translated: CASSLAGGAGGPYETQYF.

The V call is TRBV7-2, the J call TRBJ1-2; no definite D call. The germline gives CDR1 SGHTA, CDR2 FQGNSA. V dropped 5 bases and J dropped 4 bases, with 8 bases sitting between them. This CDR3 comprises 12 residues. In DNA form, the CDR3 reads TGTGCCAGCAGCCCTAACCCCTATGGCTACACCTTC. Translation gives CASSPNPYGYTF. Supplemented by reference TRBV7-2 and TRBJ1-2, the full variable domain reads GAGVSQSPSNKVTEKGKDVELRCDPISGHTALYWYRQSLGQGLEFLIYFQGNSAPDKSGLPSDRFSAERTGGSVSTLTIQRTQQEDSAVYLCASSPNPYGYTFGSGTRLTVV.

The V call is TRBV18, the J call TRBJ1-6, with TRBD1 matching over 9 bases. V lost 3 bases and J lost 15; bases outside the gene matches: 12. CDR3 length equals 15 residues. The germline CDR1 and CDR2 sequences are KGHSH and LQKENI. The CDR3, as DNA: TGTGCCAGCTCACCGGGACAGGGAAAACGTTTCCTCCTCCACTTT. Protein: CASSPGQGKRFLLHF. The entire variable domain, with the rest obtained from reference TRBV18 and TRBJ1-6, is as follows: NAGVMQNPRHLVRRRGQEARLRCSPMKGHSHVYWYRQLPEEGLKFMVYLQKENIIDESGMPKERFSAEFPKEGPSILRIQQVVRGDSAAYFCASSPGQGKRFLLHFGNGTRLTVT.

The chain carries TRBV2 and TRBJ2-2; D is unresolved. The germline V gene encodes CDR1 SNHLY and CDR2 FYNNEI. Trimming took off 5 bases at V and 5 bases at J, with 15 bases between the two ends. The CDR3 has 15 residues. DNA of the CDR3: TGTGCCAGCAGTTGGGCCCCCCCGGCAACCGGGGAGCTGTTTTTT. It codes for CASSWAPPATGELFF.

The CDR3 DNA reads as TGTGCCAGCAGTTTACGAGACAGGGTTTCCTACGAGCAGTACTTC. Translating gives CASSLRDRVSYEQYF. The chain has TRBV27 and TRBJ2-7, with 7 bases aligning to TRBD1. CDR1 and CDR2 from the germline V gene are MNHEY and SMNVEV (reference sequence). CDR3 length: 15 amino acids. With V trimmed by 2 bases and J by 1 base, 5 bases remained unmatched.

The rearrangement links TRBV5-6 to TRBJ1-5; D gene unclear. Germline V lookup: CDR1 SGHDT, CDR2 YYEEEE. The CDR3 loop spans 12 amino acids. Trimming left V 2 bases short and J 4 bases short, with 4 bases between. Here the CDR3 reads CASSFGNQPQHF. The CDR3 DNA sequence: TGTGCCAGCAGCTTCGGGAATCAGCCCCAGCATTTT.

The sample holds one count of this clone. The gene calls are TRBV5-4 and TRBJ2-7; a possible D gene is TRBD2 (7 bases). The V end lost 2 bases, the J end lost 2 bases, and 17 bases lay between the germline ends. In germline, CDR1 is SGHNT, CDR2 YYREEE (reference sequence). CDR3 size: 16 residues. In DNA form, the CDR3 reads TGTGCCAGCAGCTTTGGGCTAGCGGAGGGGGCCTACGAGCAGTACTTC. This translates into CASSFGLAEGAYEQYF.

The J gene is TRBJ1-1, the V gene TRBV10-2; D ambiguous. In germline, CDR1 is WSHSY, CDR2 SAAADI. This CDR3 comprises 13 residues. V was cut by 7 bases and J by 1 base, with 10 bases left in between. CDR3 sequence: CASTVRGNTEAFF. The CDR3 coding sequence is TGCGCCAGCACCGTTCGAGGGAACACTGAAGCTTTCTTT.

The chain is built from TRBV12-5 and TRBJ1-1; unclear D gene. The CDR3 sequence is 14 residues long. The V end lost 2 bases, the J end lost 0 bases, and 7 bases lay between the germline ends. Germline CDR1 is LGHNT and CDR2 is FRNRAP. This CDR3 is CASGLRELNTEAFF. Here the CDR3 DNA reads TGTGCTAGTGGTTTGAGGGAGTTGAACACTGAAGCTTTCTTT.

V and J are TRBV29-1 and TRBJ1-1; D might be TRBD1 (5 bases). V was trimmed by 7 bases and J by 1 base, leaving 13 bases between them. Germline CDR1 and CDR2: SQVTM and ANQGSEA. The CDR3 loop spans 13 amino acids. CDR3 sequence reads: CSAKAGPNTEAFF. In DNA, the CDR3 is TGCAGCGCTAAGGCAGGGCCGAACACTGAAGCTTTCTTT.

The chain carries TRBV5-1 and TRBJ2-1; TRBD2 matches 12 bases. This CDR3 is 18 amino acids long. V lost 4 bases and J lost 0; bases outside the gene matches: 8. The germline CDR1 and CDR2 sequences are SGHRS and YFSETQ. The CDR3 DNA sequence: TGCGCCAGCAGCCCGGGCGGACTAGCGGGGCACTCCTACAATGAGCAGTTCTTC. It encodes CASSPGGLAGHSYNEQFF.

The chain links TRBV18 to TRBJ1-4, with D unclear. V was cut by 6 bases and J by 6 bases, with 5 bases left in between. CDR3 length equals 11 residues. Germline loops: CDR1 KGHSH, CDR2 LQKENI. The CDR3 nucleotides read TGTGCCAGCTCCCAGGATGAAAAACTGTTTTTT. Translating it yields CASSQDEKLFF.

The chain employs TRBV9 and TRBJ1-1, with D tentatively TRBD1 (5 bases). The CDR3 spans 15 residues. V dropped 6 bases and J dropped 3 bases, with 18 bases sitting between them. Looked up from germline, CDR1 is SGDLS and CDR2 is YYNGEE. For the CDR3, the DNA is TGTGCCAGCACCCGGGGGGGTTCAACCGACACTGAAGCTTTCTTT. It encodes CASTRGGSTDTEAFF.

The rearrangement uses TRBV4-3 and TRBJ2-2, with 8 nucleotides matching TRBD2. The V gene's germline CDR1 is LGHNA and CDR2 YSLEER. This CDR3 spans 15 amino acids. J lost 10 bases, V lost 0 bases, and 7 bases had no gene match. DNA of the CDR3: TGCGCCAGCAGCCAAGATCGGGGGGGGGCCGAGGAGCTGTTTTTT. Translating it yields CASSQDRGGAEELFF.

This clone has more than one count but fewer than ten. The CDR3 is CASSYGGTAYEQYF. Written as DNA, the CDR3 is TGTGCCAGCAGTTACGGGGGGACCGCCTACGAGCAGTACTTC. The chain joins TRBV6-2 or TRBV6-3 to TRBJ2-7, with TRBD2 as a possible D gene (6 bases). The CDR3 loop spans 14 amino acids. V gave up 2 bases and J gave up 2 bases, with 10 bases separating them. Germline loops: CDR1 MNHEY, CDR2 SVGEGT.

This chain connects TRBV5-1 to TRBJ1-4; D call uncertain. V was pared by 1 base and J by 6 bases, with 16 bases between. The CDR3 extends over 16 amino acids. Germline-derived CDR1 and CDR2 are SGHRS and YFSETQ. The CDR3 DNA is TGCGCCAGCAGCTTGCTCCCCGGGGTCAATTATGAAAAACTGTTTTTT. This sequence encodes CASSLLPGVNYEKLFF. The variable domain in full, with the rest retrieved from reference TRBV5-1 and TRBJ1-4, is KAGVTQTPRYLIKTRGQQVTLSCSPISGHRSVSWYQQTPGQGLQFLFEYFSETQRNKGNFPGRFSGRQFSNSRSEMNVSTLELGDSALYLCASSLLPGVNYEKLFFGSGTQLSVL.

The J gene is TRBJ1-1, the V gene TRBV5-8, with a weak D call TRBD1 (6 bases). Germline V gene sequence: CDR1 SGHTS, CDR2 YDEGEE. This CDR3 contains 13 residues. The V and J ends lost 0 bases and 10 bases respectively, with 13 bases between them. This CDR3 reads CASSLVATRGAFF. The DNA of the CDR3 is TGTGCCAGCAGCTTGGTGGCGACCAGGGGAGCTTTCTTT.